This T cell receptor (beta chain) came from a study of CD8 T cells in Susac syndrome. Roughly 0.45 to 1 ug RNA was reverse transcribed with random hexamers. With immunoSEQ multiplex PCR, TCR beta CDR3 was amplified across 54 Vbeta and 13 Jbeta. TCRdb reprocessed the immunoSEQ multiplex PCR reads with MiXCR, giving one entry per CDR3 protein. The data hold 150,000 to 200,000 distinct CDR3 sequences, with 92% observed a single time. This clonotype was seen once. It was negative isolation that provided the CD8+ and CD4+ T cells, whereas TEMRA cells were enriched by FACS. Germline V gives CDR1 KGHSH, CDR2 LQKENI. Unmatched junction bases numbered 9, after V lost 6 bases and J lost 0 bases. The CDR3 runs to 17 residues.

The chain couples TRBV18 to TRBJ1-5; TRBD1 aligns across 9 bases. Specimen: CD4+ T cells from PBMCs. This clonotype originated in a human donor in good health. The CDR3 protein is CASSQEQGAYSNQPQHF. In nucleotides, the CDR3 is TGTGCCAGCTCTCAAGAACAGGGGGCTTATAGCAATCAGCCCCAGCATTTT.